The 28 T cell receptor beta chains reported below all come from one sample, sequenced in a study of shared clonotypes between healthy human individuals. Measured with immunoSEQ multiplex PCR; TCRdb has only the in-frame clones, and not every one. The table has about 1.9 million clones, around 95% seen once. Positively selected for CCR7, the CD45RO-negative cells used as naive CD8 cells excluded terminally differentiated effector memory CD45RA+ cells. Sequenced sample: naive CD8+ T cells from PBMCs. These receptors were collected from a man aged 18 to 30 in good health. Some clones in this sample may be carry-over from other donors' samples.

The J gene is TRBJ1-6, the V gene TRBV7-9, with D possibly matching TRBD1 (6 bases). This CDR3 has 14 amino acids. Germline V gives CDR1 SEHNR, CDR2 FQNEAQ (reference sequence). Deletions cut 8 bases from V and 3 bases from J, with 11 bases between. CDR3: CASGTDSYNSPLHF. CDR3 sequence (DNA): TGTGCCAGCGGAACGGACAGCTATAATTCACCCCTCCACTTT.

This chain uses TRBV10-3 with TRBJ2-3; 10 bases agree with TRBD2. Germline CDR1 is ENHRY and CDR2 is SYGVKD. The CDR3 length is 14 residues. V lost 7 bases and J lost 3; bases outside the gene matches: 4. The CDR3 loop reads CAITSAGGTDTQYF. CDR3 nucleotides: TGTGCCATCACATCAGCGGGAGGGACAGATACGCAGTATTTT.

V and J are TRBV6-5 and TRBJ2-3; D uncertain. This CDR3 spans 15 amino acids. Trimming removed 5 bases from V and 0 bases from J, with 12 bases in between. The germline CDR1 and CDR2 sequences are MNHEY and SVGAGI. The CDR3 nucleotides read TGTGCCAGCAGTAACCTAGGGTTAAGCACAGATACGCAGTATTTT. Protein: CASSNLGLSTDTQYF.

This clone showed up just a few times. J is TRBJ1-2 and V is TRBV30, with D possibly matching TRBD1 (6 bases). V shed 0 bases and J shed 1 base, with 12 bases lying between them. The length of the CDR3 is 15 residues. CDR1 is GTSNPN and CDR2 is SVGIG in the germline V gene (reference sequence). This CDR3 is CAWSVPGASNYGYTF. In nucleotides, the CDR3 is TGTGCCTGGAGTGTACCAGGGGCGAGTAACTATGGCTACACCTTC.

This chain connects TRBV29-1 to TRBJ2-1; 10 bases are a match to TRBD2. J lost 4 bases, V lost 5 bases, and 11 bases had no gene match. The CDR3 sequence is 16 residues long. CDR1 and CDR2 from the germline V gene are SQVTM and ANQGSEA. This chain's CDR3 is CSVKPSGGGPYNEQFF. CDR3 nucleotides: TGCAGCGTTAAGCCGAGCGGGGGGGGCCCGTACAATGAGCAGTTCTTC.

This chain links TRBV7-9 with TRBJ2-3; TRBD2 is a possible D gene (6 bases). The CDR3 length is 18 residues. Trimming took 5 bases from V and 4 from J, leaving 25 bases between them. Per the germline V gene, CDR1 is SEHNR and CDR2 is FQNEAQ (reference sequence). Written as DNA, the CDR3 is TGTGCCAGCAGCCACATGTTTATCGGGGGAGTGGAGTCAGATACGCAGTATTTT. Residues: CASSHMFIGGVESDTQYF.

The genes are TRBV28 and TRBJ2-7; D possibly corresponds to TRBD2 (5 bases). The CDR3 contains 14 residues. Trimming pared 5 bases from V and 4 bases from J, leaving 15 bases between. The germline V gene encodes CDR1 MDHEN and CDR2 SYDVKM. The CDR3 nucleotides are TGTGCCAGCAGTACTCATAGGGAGATTTACGAGCAGTACTTC. It is translated as CASSTHREIYEQYF.

This clone was observed once. This rearrangement joins TRBV7-9 to TRBJ2-3; D remains ambiguous. Per the germline V gene, CDR1 is SEHNR and CDR2 is FQNEAQ (reference sequence). This CDR3 contains 15 residues. Deletions cut 5 bases from V and 5 bases from J, with 17 bases between. The CDR3 is CASSPPADPKDTQYF. In DNA, the CDR3 is TGTGCCAGCAGCCCCCCGGCCGACCCTAAAGATACGCAGTATTTT.

V is TRBV28 and J is TRBJ1-1, with D possibly TRBD1 on 5 matching bases. CDR1 is MDHEN and CDR2 is SYDVKM in the germline V gene. The CDR3 is 14 residues long. V lost 2 bases and J lost 4, with 11 bases in between. The CDR3 DNA follows: TGTGCCAGCAGTTTAAGGGGTATGAGCACTGAAGCTTTCTTT. Its protein is CASSLRGMSTEAFF.

CDR3 amino acids: CASSTRAFQETQYF. CDR3 DNA: TGTGCCAGTAGTACCCGGGCTTTCCAAGAGACCCAGTACTTC. The rearrangement links TRBV19 to TRBJ2-5; unclear D gene. Germline-derived CDR1 and CDR2 are LNHDA and SQIVND (reference sequence). V lost 4 bases to trimming and J lost 1 base, with 10 bases between them. The CDR3 spans 14 residues. Complete variable domain (other parts from reference TRBV19 and TRBJ2-5): DGGITQSPKYLFRKEGQNVTLSCEQNLNHDAMYWYRQDPGQGLRLIYYSQIVNDFQKGDIAEGYSVSREKKESFPLTVTSAQKNPTAFYLCASSTRAFQETQYFGPGTRLLVL.

The V gene is TRBV7-3, the J gene TRBJ2-7; TRBD2 is a possible D gene (5 bases). The CDR3 runs to 17 residues. CDR1 and CDR2 (germline): SGHTA, FQGTGA. V lost 2 bases, J lost 5 bases, and 22 bases lay in between. CDR3 sequence: CASSLGGKEGPGDEQYF. The CDR3 DNA follows: TGTGCCAGCAGCTTAGGCGGAAAAGAGGGCCCTGGGGACGAGCAGTACTTC.

The chain couples TRBV27 to TRBJ2-6; 9 nucleotides match TRBD2. The CDR3 spans 17 residues. Germline-derived CDR1 and CDR2 are MNHEY and SMNVEV (reference sequence). J was trimmed by 2 bases and V by 5 bases; bases with no gene match: 7. CDR3 nucleotide sequence: TGTGCCAGCAGTCCCCTAGCGGGAAATGCTGGGGCCAACGTCCTGACTTTC. Protein: CASSPLAGNAGANVLTF.

The rearrangement joins TRBV7-3 to TRBJ1-1; D is ambiguous. The V end lost 4 bases, the J end lost 4 bases, and 19 bases lay between the germline ends. Germline assignment: CDR1 SGHTA and CDR2 FQGTGA. The CDR3 extends over 16 amino acids. CDR3 sequence reads: CASSSKSASLGTEAFF. The CDR3 DNA reads as TGTGCCAGCAGCTCCAAGTCTGCCAGCTTGGGCACTGAAGCTTTCTTT.

The genes are TRBV7-9 and TRBJ2-1; D unclear. This CDR3 contains 13 residues. Trimming pared 5 bases from V and 7 bases from J, leaving 12 bases between. The germline V gene encodes CDR1 SEHNR and CDR2 FQNEAQ (reference sequence). The CDR3 nucleotides are TGTGCCAGCAGCCTCGGTAGAGTGAATGAGCAGTTCTTC. Protein: CASSLGRVNEQFF.

V gene TRBV9 combines with J gene TRBJ2-7; 9 bases are shared with TRBD2. Germline V gene data show CDR1 as SGDLS and CDR2 as YYNGEE. V was pared by 0 bases and J by 2 bases, with 6 bases of the junction left unmatched. This CDR3 is 16 amino acids long. The CDR3: CASSVEAGGRTYEQYF. The CDR3 nucleotides read TGTGCCAGCAGCGTAGAGGCGGGAGGGAGGACCTACGAGCAGTACTTC.

The rearrangement uses TRBV27 and TRBJ2-1, with TRBD2 identical over 10 bases. Trimming at V came to 2 bases and at J to 5 bases, leaving 0 bases not matched to a gene. Germline V gene sequence: CDR1 MNHEY, CDR2 SMNVEV (reference sequence). The CDR3 has 14 residues. DNA for the CDR3: TGTGCCAGCAGTTTAGGGACTAGCGACAATGAGCAGTTCTTC. Its protein product is CASSLGTSDNEQFF.

The chain recombines TRBV7-9 with TRBJ1-3, with D unresolved. Trimming took 5 bases from V and 11 from J, leaving 22 bases between them. From germline, CDR1 is SEHNR and CDR2 FQNEAQ (reference sequence). The CDR3 runs to 15 residues. CDR3 nucleotides: TGTGCCAGCAGCCCCAACCTCGGTGGGTTCCCCGCCATATATTTT. Translation: CASSPNLGGFPAIYF. The variable domain in full, completed from reference TRBV7-9 and TRBJ1-3, reads DTGVSQNPRHKITKRGQNVTFRCDPISEHNRLYWYRQTLGQGPEFLTYFQNEAQLEKSRLLSDRFSAERPKGSFSTLEIQRTEQGDSAMYLCASSPNLGGFPAIYFGEGSWLTVV.

V usage is TRBV9 and J usage is TRBJ2-3; TRBD2 agrees at 12 bases. Germline V gene lookup returns CDR1 SGDLS and CDR2 YYNGEE. The junction had 10 bases not matched to a gene; V was cut back by 4 bases and J by 4 bases. This CDR3 contains 17 residues. The CDR3 sequence is CASSPRTSGMVPDTQYF. In DNA, the CDR3 is TGTGCCAGCAGCCCAAGGACTAGCGGGATGGTCCCAGATACGCAGTATTTT.

The rearrangement links TRBV4-2 to TRBJ2-2, with a weak D call TRBD2 (6 bases). V dropped 1 base and J dropped 0 bases, with 12 bases sitting between them. There are 17 residues in the CDR3. Germline-derived CDR1 and CDR2 are LGHNA and YNFKEQ. CDR3 region: CASSQASAGTNTGELFF. Written as DNA, the CDR3 is TGTGCCAGCAGCCAAGCCAGCGCGGGAACGAACACCGGGGAGCTGTTTTTT.

The J gene is TRBJ1-2, the V gene TRBV7-9; D might be TRBD1 (6 bases). Germline values: CDR1 SEHNR, CDR2 FQNEAQ (reference sequence). Deletions cut 5 bases from V and 8 bases from J, with 21 bases between. The CDR3 extends over 15 amino acids. CDR3 loop: CASSPRDTGYGGYTF. The CDR3 DNA follows: TGTGCCAGCAGCCCCCGGGACACGGGTTATGGGGGCTACACCTTC. The full variable domain, rest sourced from reference TRBV7-9 and TRBJ1-2, is DTGVSQNPRHKITKRGQNVTFRCDPISEHNRLYWYRQTLGQGPEFLTYFQNEAQLEKSRLLSDRFSAERPKGSFSTLEIQRTEQGDSAMYLCASSPRDTGYGGYTFGSGTRLTVV.

The chain couples TRBV18 to TRBJ2-4, with 9 bases lining up with TRBD1. Germline-derived CDR1 and CDR2 are KGHSH and LQKENI. With 4 bases clipped from V and 5 bases from J, the junction kept 9 bases outside the gene matches. The CDR3 covers 16 residues. In nucleotides, the CDR3 is TGTGCCAGCTCACACCGGGACAGGGATCCCGAAAACATTCAGTACTTC. It specifies CASSHRDRDPENIQYF.

The chain combines TRBV11-2 with TRBJ2-7; 10 bases are shared with TRBD2. The CDR3 is 15 residues long. The V and J ends lost 4 bases and 5 bases, in that order; junction bases with no gene match: 8. Germline loops: CDR1 SGHAT, CDR2 FQNNGV. The CDR3 spells CASSSPGLASHEQYF. The CDR3 DNA reads as TGTGCCAGCAGCTCGCCGGGACTAGCGTCTCACGAGCAGTACTTC.

The chain is built from TRBV28 and TRBJ2-5, with 8 bases that match TRBD2. CDR3 length: 14 amino acids. V was pared by 7 bases and J by 1 base, with 5 bases of the junction left unmatched. The V gene's germline CDR1 is MDHEN and CDR2 SYDVKM. As DNA, the CDR3 is TGTGCCAGCATGACGCGGGAGGCCCAAGAGACCCAGTACTTC. Translation: CASMTREAQETQYF.

The V gene is TRBV27, the J gene TRBJ1-2, with D possibly being TRBD1 (5 bases). Germline assignment: CDR1 MNHEY and CDR2 SMNVEV (reference sequence). The CDR3 spans 14 residues. Trimming left V 5 bases short and J 3 bases short, with 13 bases between. The DNA of the CDR3 is TGTGCCAGCAGTCTCAGGGTTGGCCACTATGGCTACACCTTC. Translated, it gives CASSLRVGHYGYTF.

The chain uses TRBV28 and TRBJ2-5; D might be TRBD2 (6 bases). Deletions cut 7 bases from V and 3 bases from J, with 12 bases between. In germline, CDR1 is MDHEN, CDR2 SYDVKM. CDR3 length equals 13 residues. CDR3 sequence: CASIPWGEETQYF. The CDR3, as DNA: TGTGCCAGCATACCCTGGGGGGAAGAGACCCAGTACTTC.

This clone was counted a single time. The chain links TRBV2 to TRBJ1-2; 7 bases map to TRBD1. CDR1 is SNHLY, CDR2 FYNNEI, per germline. The CDR3 totals 14 residues. The ends lost 6 bases at V and 3 bases at J; junction bases unmatched: 7. CDR3 bases: TGTGCCAGCAGCAAGACCGGGACAGACTATGGCTACACCTTC. Protein sequence: CASSKTGTDYGYTF.

The chain joins TRBV27 to TRBJ2-7, with D possibly being TRBD1 or TRBD2 (5 bases each). V lost 0 bases and J lost 5, with 11 bases in between. Germline V gives CDR1 MNHEY, CDR2 SMNVEV (reference sequence). This CDR3 spans 14 amino acids. CDR3 nucleotides: TGTGCCAGCAGTTTATCAGGGACCGGGAACGAGCAGTACTTC. This gives the protein CASSLSGTGNEQYF.

Concerning this clone: The same CDR3 also results from other DNA sequences found in this sample. This chain uses TRBV28 with TRBJ2-4; perhaps TRBD2 as D (5 bases). Germline V gene lookup returns CDR1 MDHEN and CDR2 SYDVKM. CDR3 size: 11 residues. Trimming stripped 9 bases from V and 7 bases from J, with 10 bases between. The CDR3 protein is CASSPGNIQYF. CDR3 DNA: TGTGCCAGTTCCCCGGGGAACATTCAGTACTTC.